This TCR beta chain was identified in a study of T cell changes during pregnancy in multiple sclerosis. The data were produced by immunoSEQ multiplex PCR, yet TCRdb's version contains in-frame clones alone and is incomplete. The table has some 80,000 clones, over 90% seen once; the top ten hold 2% to 3%. The source material was peripheral blood, sampled in the third trimester of pregnancy. This clonotype originated in a female donor with multiple sclerosis, enrolled in a pregnancy study.

The chain's CDR3 is CASSPTSGGTDTQYF. DNA of the CDR3: TGTGCCAGCAGCCCGACTAGCGGGGGCACAGATACGCAGTATTTT. The chain combines TRBV5-4 with TRBJ2-3; 11 nucleotides agree with TRBD2. This CDR3 spans 15 amino acids. Germline values: CDR1 SGHNT, CDR2 YYREEE (reference sequence). J gave up 1 base and V 4 bases, and 2 bases lay outside the gene matches.